The present entry profiles one TCR beta chain with its context. What it binds is not known. This sample was taken from a study of OX40 agonist ivuxolimab in advanced cancers. Across the whole study: With ivuxolimab, an agonistic anti-OX40 (CD134) antibody, patients were treated. The patients received ivuxolimab by intravenous route every 2 weeks at 0.01 to 10 mg/kg. Findings of the study overall: Also showing low normalized T-cell clonal expansion were some of the nonresponders.

Profiling relied on immunoSEQ multiplex PCR, and the TCRdb table lists in-frame clones only, not all of them. The sample lists 130,000 or so clones; 90% were seen once. Per germline, CDR1 GTSNPN and CDR2 SVGIG (reference sequence). This CDR3 has 14 residues. The V end lost 3 bases, the J end lost 0 bases, and 12 bases lay between the germline ends. The sequences come from CD4+ or CD8+ T cells sorted from blood, collected in a trial of the OX40 agonist ivuxolimab. V and J are TRBV30 and TRBJ2-7; D is undetermined. This sequence was found in an adult with an advanced solid tumor such as melanoma, head and neck, liver or kidney cancer. The chain's CDR3 is CAWRRSPASYEQYF. CDR3 nucleotide sequence: TGTGCCTGGAGGAGGAGTCCAGCCTCCTACGAGCAGTACTTC.